Listed here are 12 T cell receptor beta chains from one sample, sequenced in a study of cytomegalovirus exposure and HLA in healthy donors. The study ran its PCR with 60 Vbeta and 13 Jbeta primers. Assay used: immunoSEQ multiplex PCR; TCRdb lists only in-frame clones, some missing. Here the sample spans around 170,000 clones, over 60% being singletons. The sample comprised PBMCs. These receptor sequences come from a man aged 18 to 29 in good health and CMV-seronegative.

The J gene is TRBJ2-5, the V gene TRBV5-1; 9 nucleotides match TRBD1. Germline CDR1 SGHRS, CDR2 YFSETQ. The trim removed 4 bases at V and 11 bases at J, leaving 3 bases unmatched. This CDR3 has 11 amino acids. The CDR3 here is CASSGDRVQYF. The CDR3 region has the DNA TGCGCCAGCAGCGGGGACAGGGTTCAGTACTTC.

Only a few counts were recorded for this clone. V usage is TRBV5-5 and J usage is TRBJ1-1; 8 nucleotides agree with TRBD1. Trimming at V came to 3 bases and at J to 10 bases, leaving 8 bases not matched to a gene. Per germline, CDR1 SGHKS and CDR2 YYEKEE (reference sequence). This CDR3 region has 13 residues. The CDR3 is CASSSDRAGLAFF. CDR3 DNA sequence: TGTGCCAGCAGCTCGGACAGGGCAGGTTTAGCTTTCTTT.

The gene calls are TRBV5-1 and TRBJ1-2; D remains unclear. Trimming removed 1 base from V and 3 bases from J, with 7 bases in between. Germline V lookup: CDR1 SGHRS, CDR2 YFSETQ. The CDR3 is 13 amino acids. The DNA for the CDR3 is TGCGCCAGCAGCTTGTCCAGTTACTATGGCTACACCTTC. As protein: CASSLSSYYGYTF.

V is TRBV18 and J is TRBJ1-1, with 8 bases that match TRBD1. The CDR3 spans 16 residues. The ends lost 3 bases at V and 3 bases at J; junction bases unmatched: 9. CDR1 and CDR2 from the germline V gene are KGHSH and LQKENI. The DNA of the CDR3 is TGTGCCAGCTCACCCGGACAGGGTGGGGTGTACACTGAAGCTTTCTTT. Its translation is CASSPGQGGVYTEAFF.

V gene TRBV5-1 combines with J gene TRBJ1-1; 10 nucleotides match TRBD1. There are 15 residues in the CDR3. Germline-derived CDR1 and CDR2 are SGHRS and YFSETQ. V lost 4 bases, J lost 2 bases, and 5 bases stayed unmatched. The CDR3 DNA reads TGCGCCAGCAGCGAACGACAGGGGGCTAACACTGAAGCTTTCTTT. Translation: CASSERQGANTEAFF.

Concerning this clone itself: A read error may produce the germline difference seen at one junction end. The V gene is TRBV27, the J gene TRBJ1-2; D is possibly TRBD1 (5 bases). The CDR3 consists of 13 residues. Germline CDR1 is MNHEY and CDR2 is SMNVEV (reference sequence). CDR3 protein: CASKQVESYGYPF. The CDR3 bases are TGTGCCAGCAAACAGGTGGAGAGCTATGGCTACCCCTTC.

The rearrangement links TRBV7-8 to TRBJ1-1; D gene ambiguous. Trimming took off 6 bases at V and 4 bases at J, with 15 bases between the two ends. This CDR3 is 14 amino acids long. Germline V gives CDR1 SGHVS, CDR2 FQNEAQ. CDR3 DNA: TGTGCCAGCAGTCGATATTCGGCGGGCACTGAAGCTTTCTTT. This translates into CASSRYSAGTEAFF.

The chain combines TRBV7-2 with TRBJ2-7; D not resolved. Trimming took 5 bases from V and 2 from J, leaving 10 bases between them. Germline CDR1 reads SGHTA; CDR2 reads FQGNSA. The length of the CDR3 is 13 residues. CDR3 in DNA: TGTGCCAGCAGCCTTAATTTTGCCTACGAGCAGTACTTC. It encodes CASSLNFAYEQYF.

The rearrangement uses TRBV29-1 and TRBJ2-7; 10 bases are shared with TRBD1. The CDR3 totals 13 residues. Germline V gives CDR1 SQVTM, CDR2 ANQGSEA. The J segment lost 4 bases and the V segment lost 6 bases, leaving 6 bases of the junction unmatched. The CDR3 loop is CSVLGQGEYEQYF. The CDR3 DNA reads TGCAGCGTCCTCGGACAGGGGGAATACGAGCAGTACTTC.

A few counts support this clone. This sequence joins TRBV4-1 and TRBJ1-1, with TRBD1 matching 7 bases. The junction had 11 bases not matched to a gene; V was cut back by 0 bases and J by 4 bases. The CDR3 is 17 residues long. The germline gives CDR1 MGHRA, CDR2 YSYEKL. CDR3 sequence: CASSQDVRRGQGTEAFF. In DNA, the CDR3 is TGCGCCAGCAGCCAAGATGTCCGGAGGGGGCAAGGCACTGAAGCTTTCTTT.

This clone was counted only a few times. The J gene is TRBJ2-7, the V gene TRBV10-2; 8 bases match TRBD1. In germline, CDR1 is WSHSY, CDR2 SAAADI. Trimming at V came to 6 bases and at J to 2 bases, leaving 3 bases not matched to a gene. The length of the CDR3 is 13 residues. The CDR3 loop is CASSLDRAYEQYF. CDR3 coding DNA: TGCGCCAGCAGCCTGGACAGGGCCTACGAGCAGTACTTC.

The V gene is TRBV18, the J gene TRBJ2-7, with TRBD1 matching 8 bases. The CDR3 loop spans 15 amino acids. Trimming cost V 4 bases and J 1 base; bases outside gene matches: 6. Per germline, CDR1 KGHSH and CDR2 LQKENI. DNA of the CDR3: TGTGCCAGCTCACGTCCCACAGGGGGGTCCTACGAGCAGTACTTC. Translation gives CASSRPTGGSYEQYF.